A single sample is the source of the 30 T cell receptor beta chains below, sequenced in a study of T cells in Graves' hyperthyroidism and ophthalmopathy (dated by TCRdb to about 2019). Receptor amplification or capture employed multiplex PCR. Sequenced using an Illumina HiSeq 2000. The TCR beta CDR3 regions were amplified from the RNA transcripts. For the first round of RT-PCR on the TCR CDR3, the HTBI primer set was used together with the Qiagen OneStep RT-PCR kit. Through fastp at Q25 and MiXCR, TCRdb rebuilt clones from the public reads, retaining in-frame beta chains. A single entry per CDR3 protein holds the most common genes and DNA from its merged rows. Across this sample there are around 370,000 distinct CDR3 sequences, with less than 20% seen only once. The ten most abundant clones make up 35% to 50% of the sample. The sequenced sample consisted of blood. These receptors all come from a man in his late teens or twenties with Graves' ophthalmopathy.

The sample holds many counts of this clonotype. The V and J genes are TRBV5-1 and TRBJ2-7, with D uncertain. Germline V CDR1 and CDR2: SGHRS, YFSETQ. CDR3 length: 12 amino acids. V dropped 7 bases and J dropped 2 bases, with 10 bases sitting between them. The CDR3, as DNA: TGCGCCAGCCAGAGGCGACCCTACGAGCAGTACTTC. It encodes CASQRRPYEQYF.

This chain joins TRBV5-1 and TRBJ2-2; 10 bases map to TRBD2. CDR1 and CDR2 (germline): SGHRS, YFSETQ. Unmatched junction bases numbered 5, after V lost 2 bases and J lost 4 bases. The CDR3 runs 16 residues. The CDR3, as DNA: TGCGCCAGCAGCTTTAGCGGGGGGCCCTTCACCGGGGAGCTGTTTTTT. Translating gives CASSFSGGPFTGELFF.

This clonotype has ten or more counts. The chain combines TRBV11-2 with TRBJ2-2; D unresolved. Looked up from germline, CDR1 is SGHAT and CDR2 is FQNNGV. V shed 2 bases and J shed 3 bases, with 4 bases lying between them. The CDR3 totals 13 residues. The CDR3: CASSLFDTGELFF. CDR3 coding DNA: TGTGCCAGCAGCTTATTTGACACCGGGGAGCTGTTTTTT.

The chain employs TRBV7-3 and TRBJ2-3; 11 bases line up with TRBD2. This CDR3 contains 16 residues. CDR1 is SGHTA and CDR2 is FQGTGA in the germline V gene. V was clipped by 0 bases and J by 5 bases; unmatched bases: 4. CDR3 nucleotides: TGTGCCAGCAGCTTAACTAGCGGGGGGGCCAAAGATACGCAGTATTTT. It codes for CASSLTSGGAKDTQYF.

The J gene is TRBJ2-2, the V gene TRBV10-3, with 7 bases that match TRBD1. The J segment lost 1 base and the V segment lost 7 bases, leaving 3 bases of the junction unmatched. The CDR3 contains 14 residues. Germline V lookup: CDR1 ENHRY, CDR2 SYGVKD. Here the CDR3 DNA reads TGTGCCATCACCGACAGGGAGAACACCGGGGAGCTGTTTTTT. Protein: CAITDRENTGELFF.

This clonotype was picked up a small number of times. The rearrangement uses TRBV4-1 and TRBJ2-7; D unresolved. The CDR3 has 14 residues. Trimming pared 5 bases from V and 3 bases from J, leaving 14 bases between. Germline CDR1 MGHRA, CDR2 YSYEKL. CDR3 sequence reads: CASSYYSGDYEQYF. In nucleotides, the CDR3 is TGCGCCAGCAGCTATTACAGTGGGGACTACGAGCAGTACTTC.

This clonotype showed up many times. The rearrangement joins TRBV7-9 to TRBJ2-7, with D unresolved. This CDR3 has 14 amino acids. Trimming pared 5 bases from V and 3 bases from J, leaving 14 bases between. CDR1 is SEHNR and CDR2 is FQNEAQ in the germline V gene (reference sequence). Written as DNA, the CDR3 is TGTGCCAGCAGCCAGGAAGGTGGTTTCTACGAGCAGTACTTC. Protein sequence: CASSQEGGFYEQYF.

Many counts were recorded for this clonotype. J is TRBJ1-5 and V is TRBV5-5, with a tentative D call TRBD1 (5 bases). The CDR3 runs to 14 residues. Germline V lookup: CDR1 SGHKS, CDR2 YYEKEE (reference sequence). Trimming stripped 4 bases from V and 3 bases from J, with 11 bases between. The CDR3 loop reads CASSEGTFNQPQHF. For the CDR3, the DNA is TGTGCCAGCAGCGAAGGGACTTTCAATCAGCCCCAGCATTTT.

This clonotype was seen at least ten times. The chain links TRBV7-2 to TRBJ1-1, with 12 bases matching TRBD1. The CDR3 length is 15 residues. CDR1 and CDR2 (germline): SGHTA, FQGNSA. The ends lost 9 bases at V and 5 bases at J; junction bases unmatched: 10. In nucleotides, the CDR3 is TGTGCCAGTAGTAACCGGGACAGGGGGCTGACTGAAGCTTTCTTT. Translation: CASSNRDRGLTEAFF.

J is TRBJ2-1 and V is TRBV4-2, with D possibly being TRBD1 or TRBD2 (7 bases each). The ends were cut back, 3 bases at V and 3 bases at J, with 12 bases in the middle. This CDR3 has 15 amino acids. Germline V lookup: CDR1 LGHNA, CDR2 YNFKEQ. The CDR3 nucleotides read TGTGCCAGCAGCCATGGGAGGGACAGCTACAATGAGCAGTTCTTC. This gives the protein CASSHGRDSYNEQFF.

The chain uses TRBV27 and TRBJ2-7; D might be TRBD1 (6 bases). In germline, CDR1 is MNHEY, CDR2 SMNVEV (reference sequence). V was cut by 8 bases and J by 9 bases, with 26 bases left in between. CDR3 length: 15 amino acids. CDR3 residues: CASGSPGVFSSGQYF. Here the CDR3 DNA reads TGTGCCAGCGGAAGCCCAGGGGTTTTCTCCTCAGGGCAGTACTTC.

At least ten counts were recorded for this clonotype. V usage is TRBV11-2 and J usage is TRBJ1-5; tentative D call: TRBD1 (6 bases). V was pared by 5 bases and J by 9 bases, with 14 bases between. Germline assignment: CDR1 SGHAT and CDR2 FQNNGV. The CDR3 loop spans 13 amino acids. CDR3 coding DNA: TGTGCCAGCAGCCCTACCGTAGGGGGGCCCCAGCATTTT. This translates into CASSPTVGGPQHF.

This clonotype was found many times. V usage is TRBV12-3 or TRBV12-4 and J usage is TRBJ2-3; D call uncertain. The CDR3 extends over 15 amino acids. V lost 5 bases and J 9 bases, leaving 21 bases between the germline ends. The CDR3 bases are TGTGCCAGCAGTGGCGGCAGACCTTCCCTAGACACGCAGTATTTT. Residues: CASSGGRPSLDTQYF.

At least ten counts were recorded for this clonotype. The chain couples TRBV3-1 to TRBJ2-2; D remains ambiguous. The CDR3 extends over 12 amino acids. V shed 5 bases and J shed 7 bases, with 8 bases lying between them. Germline-derived CDR1 and CDR2 are LGHDT and YNNKEL (reference sequence). The CDR3 loop reads CASSAPGGELFF. In nucleotides, the CDR3 is TGTGCCAGCAGCGCCCCAGGCGGGGAGCTGTTTTTT.

The chain employs TRBV20-1 and TRBJ1-1, with TRBD1 matching 8 bases. Germline V gene data show CDR1 as DFQATT and CDR2 as SNEGSKA (reference sequence). The CDR3 sequence is 13 residues long. Germline trimming cut 8 bases from V and 1 base from J; bases unmatched to any gene: 6. The CDR3 spells CSSSGQENTEAFF. The CDR3 nucleotides read TGCAGTAGTTCGGGACAGGAGAACACTGAAGCTTTCTTT.

This clonotype was counted ten times or more. The genes are TRBV5-5 and TRBJ2-1, with TRBD1 matching over 7 bases. After removal of 2 bases from V and 3 bases from J, the junction contained 8 bases not matched to a gene. This CDR3 region has 16 residues. CDR1 is SGHKS and CDR2 is YYEKEE in the germline V gene (reference sequence). The CDR3 nucleotides read TGTGCCAGCAGCTTTGGGCCGACAGGGAACTACAATGAGCAGTTCTTC. It is translated as CASSFGPTGNYNEQFF.

This sequence joins TRBV24-1 and TRBJ2-3; D possibly uses TRBD1 or TRBD2 (7 bases each). The germline gives CDR1 KGHDR, CDR2 SFDVKD. The CDR3 runs to 12 residues. Trimming shortened V by 9 bases and J by 8 bases, and 14 bases separated the two germline ends. In nucleotides, the CDR3 is TGTGCCACCGCAGGGGGGGACGGTACGCAGTATTTT. It translates to CATAGGDGTQYF.

The table lists this clonotype with many counts. The chain has TRBV3-1 and TRBJ1-4; D is perhaps TRBD1 (6 bases). The germline V gene has CDR1 LGHDT and CDR2 YNNKEL (reference sequence). V lost 4 bases, J lost 3 bases, and 15 bases lay in between. The CDR3 contains 16 residues. The CDR3 DNA reads as TGTGCCAGCAGCCGAACAACGGGGGCAGCTAATGAAAAACTGTTTTTT. Translated: CASSRTTGAANEKLFF.

The V gene is TRBV11-2, the J gene TRBJ2-7, with 9 bases lining up with TRBD2. Germline values: CDR1 SGHAT, CDR2 FQNNGV. V dropped 5 bases and J dropped 0; count of bases not matched to a gene: 8. The CDR3 spans 16 residues. CDR3 sequence reads: CASSPQSSGGSYEQYF. The DNA of the CDR3 is TGTGCCAGCAGCCCCCAGAGTAGCGGGGGCTCCTACGAGCAGTACTTC.

This clonotype was recorded a few times. The rearrangement links TRBV10-2 to TRBJ2-1; 9 nucleotides match TRBD1. CDR3 size: 16 residues. The germline V gene encodes CDR1 WSHSY and CDR2 SAAADI. Germline trimming cut 4 bases from V and 4 bases from J; bases unmatched to any gene: 8. For the CDR3, the DNA is TGCGCCAGCAGTGGAGGTTGGGGACAGGGTTACAATGAGCAGTTCTTC. It translates to CASSGGWGQGYNEQFF.

This clonotype has only a few counts. The chain carries TRBV28 and TRBJ1-2; 8 nucleotides match TRBD1. Germline trimming cut 5 bases from V and 4 bases from J; bases unmatched to any gene: 6. Germline V gives CDR1 MDHEN, CDR2 SYDVKM. The CDR3 loop spans 14 amino acids. CDR3 coding DNA: TGTGCCAGCAGTCCATTCGACAGGGGCTATGGCTACACCTTC. Amino acid sequence: CASSPFDRGYGYTF.

The CDR3 DNA sequence: TGCAGTGCTAGAGATCCGGCAGGGGGGTCGAGTCAGCCCCAGCATTTT. This translates into CSARDPAGGSSQPQHF. The rearrangement joins TRBV20-1 to TRBJ1-5; TRBD1 aligns across 7 bases. J was trimmed by 6 bases and V by 0 bases; bases with no gene match: 11. CDR3 length: 16 amino acids. The germline CDR1 and CDR2 sequences are DFQATT and SNEGSKA (reference sequence).

The chain employs TRBV19 and TRBJ1-1, with 7 bases aligning to TRBD1. Germline values: CDR1 LNHDA, CDR2 SQIVND (reference sequence). The CDR3 consists of 14 residues. V lost 4 bases and J lost 9; bases outside the gene matches: 11. The CDR3 loop is CASSKQGTYGQAFF. The CDR3 region has the DNA TGTGCCAGTAGTAAACAGGGGACATACGGGCAAGCTTTCTTT. Supplemented by reference TRBV19 and TRBJ1-1, the full variable domain reads DGGITQSPKYLFRKEGQNVTLSCEQNLNHDAMYWYRQDPGQGLRLIYYSQIVNDFQKGDIAEGYSVSREKKESFPLTVTSAQKNPTAFYLCASSKQGTYGQAFFGQGTRLTVV.

Notes on this clonotype: Being one base from a much bigger clone, this may be a read error. The V gene is TRBV7-9, the J gene TRBJ2-7, with TRBD1 as a possible D gene (6 bases). The CDR3 length is 15 residues. V gave up 2 bases and J gave up 3 bases, with 14 bases separating them. The germline V gene encodes CDR1 SEHNR and CDR2 FQNEAQ (reference sequence). The CDR3 DNA reads as TGTGCCAGCAGCTTATTATTTGGGACATTCTACGAGCAGTACTTC. It translates to CASSLLFGTFYEQYF.

In its sample, this clonotype was seen many times. Here the CDR3 DNA reads TGTGCCAGCTCACCGGGGGAAGGCACTGAAGCTTTCTTT. It is translated as CASSPGEGTEAFF. The V and J genes are TRBV18 and TRBJ1-1; a possible D gene is TRBD1 (5 bases). Trimming removed 3 bases from V and 4 bases from J, with 9 bases in between. The CDR3 is 13 residues long. Per the germline V gene, CDR1 is KGHSH and CDR2 is LQKENI.

There are a few counts of this clonotype. The CDR3 loop reads CSADRESGEQYF. The DNA of the CDR3 is TGCAGCGCCGATAGGGAATCTGGAGAGCAGTACTTC. The chain carries TRBV20-1 and TRBJ2-7; D gene ambiguous. This CDR3 is built from 12 residues. Per germline, CDR1 DFQATT and CDR2 SNEGSKA (reference sequence).

The rearrangement joins TRBV6-1 to TRBJ2-1, with a tentative D call TRBD1 (6 bases). CDR3 length: 15 amino acids. V dropped 6 bases and J dropped 4 bases, with 16 bases sitting between them. Germline CDR1 MNHNS, CDR2 SASEGT. The CDR3 sequence: CASRKGRGGYNEQFF. CDR3 DNA sequence: TGTGCCAGCAGAAAAGGCAGAGGGGGATACAATGAGCAGTTCTTC.

This clonotype was seen more than once but under ten times. The V gene is TRBV5-1, the J gene TRBJ2-2, with TRBD2 matching 7 bases. J lost 2 bases, V lost 3 bases, and 4 bases had no gene match. The germline V gene has CDR1 SGHRS and CDR2 YFSETQ. The CDR3 spans 15 residues. The CDR3 spells CASSWGGSNTGELFF. The CDR3 DNA follows: TGCGCCAGCAGCTGGGGAGGGTCTAACACCGGGGAGCTGTTTTTT.

The CDR3 sequence: CASSNSAQETQYF. DNA of the CDR3: TGTGCCAGTAGTAACTCAGCTCAAGAGACCCAGTACTTC. This chain connects TRBV19 to TRBJ2-5; D is ambiguous. The CDR3 sequence is 13 residues long. The V gene's germline CDR1 is LNHDA and CDR2 SQIVND (reference sequence). V lost 4 bases and J lost 2, with 8 bases in between.

This clonotype occurred many times. The chain has TRBV6-6 and TRBJ1-1; D call uncertain. Germline CDR1 MNHNY, CDR2 SVGAGI (reference sequence). This CDR3 has 15 amino acids. Trimming removed 0 bases at V and 11 bases at J, with 19 bases between. In DNA, the CDR3 is TGTGCCAGCAGTTACTCGAAAAATGGAGGGATTACGGCTTTCTTT. Translated, it gives CASSYSKNGGITAFF.